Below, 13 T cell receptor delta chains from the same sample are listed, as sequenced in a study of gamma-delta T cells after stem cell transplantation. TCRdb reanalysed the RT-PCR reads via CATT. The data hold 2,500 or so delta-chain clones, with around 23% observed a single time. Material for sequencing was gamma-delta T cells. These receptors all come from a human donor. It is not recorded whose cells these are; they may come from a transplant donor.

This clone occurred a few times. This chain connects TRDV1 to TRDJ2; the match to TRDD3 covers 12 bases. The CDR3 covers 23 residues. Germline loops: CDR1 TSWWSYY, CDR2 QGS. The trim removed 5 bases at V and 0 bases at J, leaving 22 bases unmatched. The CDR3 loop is CALGSQAFLRLLGDTPLTAQLFF. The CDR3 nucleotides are TGTGCTCTTGGGAGCCAGGCCTTCCTACGTTTACTGGGGGATACCCCTTTGACAGCACAACTCTTCTTT.

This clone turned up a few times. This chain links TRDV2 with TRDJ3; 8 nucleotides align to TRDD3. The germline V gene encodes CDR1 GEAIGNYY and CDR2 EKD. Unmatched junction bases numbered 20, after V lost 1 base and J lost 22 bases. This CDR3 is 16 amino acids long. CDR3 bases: TGTGCCTGTGACACTGGGGGATGCTGGGACACCCTCCATATTTTTTTC. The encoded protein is CACDTGGCWDTLHIFF.

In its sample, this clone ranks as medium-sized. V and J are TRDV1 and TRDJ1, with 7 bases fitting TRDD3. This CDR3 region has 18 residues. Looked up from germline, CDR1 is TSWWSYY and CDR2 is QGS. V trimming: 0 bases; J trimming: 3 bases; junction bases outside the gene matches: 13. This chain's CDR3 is CALGELVAGGCSSDKLIF. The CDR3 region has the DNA TGTGCTCTTGGGGAACTTGTTGCCGGGGGATGTTCTTCCGATAAACTCATCTTT.

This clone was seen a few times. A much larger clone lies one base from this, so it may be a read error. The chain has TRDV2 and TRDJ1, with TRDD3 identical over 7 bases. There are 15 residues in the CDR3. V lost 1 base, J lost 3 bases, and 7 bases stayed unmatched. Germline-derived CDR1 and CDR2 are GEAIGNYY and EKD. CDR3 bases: TGTGCCTGTGACACTGGGGGACGGTACGCCGATAAACTCATCTTT. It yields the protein CACDTGGRYADKLIF.

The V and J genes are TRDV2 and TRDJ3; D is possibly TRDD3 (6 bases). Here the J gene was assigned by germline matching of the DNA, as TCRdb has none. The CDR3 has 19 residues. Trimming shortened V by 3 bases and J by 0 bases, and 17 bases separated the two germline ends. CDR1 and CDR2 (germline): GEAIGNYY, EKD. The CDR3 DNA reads TGTGCCTGTGACCCCGGGGGGGGGGAAAGCTCCTGGGACACCCGACAGATGTTTTTC. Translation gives CACDPGGGESSWDTRQMFF.

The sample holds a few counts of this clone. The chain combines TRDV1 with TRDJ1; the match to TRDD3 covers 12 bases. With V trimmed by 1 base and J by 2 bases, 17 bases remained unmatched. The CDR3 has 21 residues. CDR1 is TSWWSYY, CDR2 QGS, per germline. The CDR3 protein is CALGEQYRGGILGDTTDKLIF. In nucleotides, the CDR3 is TGTGCTCTTGGGGAACAGTATCGGGGAGGGATACTGGGGGATACTACCGATAAACTCATCTTT.

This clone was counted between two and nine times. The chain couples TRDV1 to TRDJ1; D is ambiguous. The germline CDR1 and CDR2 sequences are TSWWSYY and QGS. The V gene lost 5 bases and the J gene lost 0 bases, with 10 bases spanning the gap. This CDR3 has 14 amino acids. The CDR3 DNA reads TGTGCTCTTGGGAGAGGGCTATACACCGATAAACTCATCTTT. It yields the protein CALGRGLYTDKLIF.

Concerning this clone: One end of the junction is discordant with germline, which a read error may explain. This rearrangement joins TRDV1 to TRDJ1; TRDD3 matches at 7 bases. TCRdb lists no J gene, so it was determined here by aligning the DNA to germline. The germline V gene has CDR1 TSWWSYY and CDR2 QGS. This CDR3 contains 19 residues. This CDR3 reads CAIGERTLRLGGRSDKLIF. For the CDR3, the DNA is TGTGCTATTGGGGAAAGGACCCTACGTCTGGGGGGTAGGAGCGATAAACTCATCTTT.

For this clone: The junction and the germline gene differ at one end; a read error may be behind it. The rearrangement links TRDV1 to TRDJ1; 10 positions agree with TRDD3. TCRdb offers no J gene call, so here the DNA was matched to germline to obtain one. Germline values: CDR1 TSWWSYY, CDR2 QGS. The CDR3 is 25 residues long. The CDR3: CAIGDQGYTYLSVVLGDANTDKLIF. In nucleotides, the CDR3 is TGTGCTATTGGGGACCAAGGTTACACCTACCTAAGTGTAGTACTGGGGGATGCTAACACCGATAAACTCATCTTT.

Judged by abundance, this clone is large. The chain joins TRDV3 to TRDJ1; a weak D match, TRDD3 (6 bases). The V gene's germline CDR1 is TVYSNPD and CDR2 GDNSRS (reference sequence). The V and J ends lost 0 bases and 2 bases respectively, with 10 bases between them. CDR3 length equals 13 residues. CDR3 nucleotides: TGTGCCTTTAGCCGTACTGGGACCGATAAACTCATCTTT. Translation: CAFSRTGTDKLIF.

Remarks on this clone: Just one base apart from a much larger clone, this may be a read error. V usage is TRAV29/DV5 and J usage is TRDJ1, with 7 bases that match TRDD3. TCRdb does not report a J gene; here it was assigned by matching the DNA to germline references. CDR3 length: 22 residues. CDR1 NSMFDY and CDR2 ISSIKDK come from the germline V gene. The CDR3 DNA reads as TGTGCAGCAAGCGATCTGTCCGGGGACTTGACTACGATGGGGGACCACACCGATGAACTCATCTTT. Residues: CAASDLSGDLTTMGDHTDELIF.

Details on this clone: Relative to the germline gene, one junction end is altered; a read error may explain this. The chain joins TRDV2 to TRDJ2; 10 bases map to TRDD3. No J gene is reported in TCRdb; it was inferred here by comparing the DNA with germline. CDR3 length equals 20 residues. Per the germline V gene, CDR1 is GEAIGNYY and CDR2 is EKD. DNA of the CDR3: TGTGCCTGTGACCAAGGATGGGGGGGATACGACCGTTCTTTGACGGCACAACTCTTCTTT. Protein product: CACDQGWGGYDRSLTAQLFF.

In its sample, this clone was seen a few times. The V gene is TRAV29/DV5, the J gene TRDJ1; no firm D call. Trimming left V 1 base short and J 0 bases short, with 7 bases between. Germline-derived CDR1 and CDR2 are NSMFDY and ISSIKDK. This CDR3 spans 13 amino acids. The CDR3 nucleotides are TGTGCAGCAAGCATTGTTAACACCGATAAACTCATCTTT. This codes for CAASIVNTDKLIF. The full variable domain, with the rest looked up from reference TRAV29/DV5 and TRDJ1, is DQQVKQNSPSLSVQEGRISILNCDYTNSMFDYFLWYKKYPAEGPTFLISISSIKDKNEDGRFTVFLNKSAKHLSLHIVPSQPGDSAVYFCAASIVNTDKLIFGKGTRVTVEP.